The 13 T cell receptor beta chains reported below all come from one sample, sequenced in a study of T cell responses to AZD1222 COVID-19 vaccine. Libraries were prepared by immunoSEQ multiplex PCR; TCRdb keeps only in-frame clonotypes and omits some of them. The table includes some 130,000 clones, under 90% detected once. The sample consisted of peripheral blood, taken on day 0 of AZD1222 vaccination. These receptors originate from an adult in good health.

CDR3 DNA: TGTGCCAGCAGCCAAGAATGGGGAGGCTACACCTTC. Translated: CASSQEWGGYTF. V and J are TRBV3-1 (or the pseudogene TRBV3-2) and TRBJ1-2; D gene uncertain. The CDR3 is 12 amino acids. Trimming took 0 bases from V and 8 from J, leaving 7 bases between them. Per the germline V gene, CDR1 is LGHDT and CDR2 is YNNKEL (reference sequence).

V and J are TRBV2 and TRBJ1-1, with D possibly matching TRBD1 (5 bases). The CDR3 has 14 amino acids. With 5 bases removed from V and 1 base from J, the gap between germline ends came to 11 bases. Germline lookup yields CDR1 SNHLY and CDR2 FYNNEI. CDR3 region: CASSLRGPNTEAFF. The CDR3 nucleotides are TGTGCCAGCAGTCTCCGGGGCCCGAACACTGAAGCTTTCTTT. The full variable domain, with the rest looked up from reference TRBV2 and TRBJ1-1, is EPEVTQTPSHQVTQMGQEVILRCVPISNHLYFYWYRQILGQKVEFLVSFYNNEISEKSEIFDDQFSVERPDGSNFTLKIRSTKLEDSAMYFCASSLRGPNTEAFFGQGTRLTVV.

The gene calls are TRBV6-2 or TRBV6-3 and TRBJ1-5; D is perhaps TRBD1 (5 bases). Germline values: CDR1 MNHEY, CDR2 SVGEGT. CDR3 length equals 17 residues. Trimming left V 6 bases short and J 3 bases short, with 21 bases between. The CDR3 nucleotides are TGTGCCAGCAGCACCGGGGGAGGGGTGGACCTCAATCAGCCCCAGCATTTT. It codes for CASSTGGGVDLNQPQHF.

To note about this clone: The same CDR3 also results from other DNA sequences found in this sample. The chain couples TRBV6-2 or TRBV6-3 to TRBJ2-5, with D uncertain. V was shortened by 2 bases and J by 0 bases, with 13 bases between the two germline ends. The CDR3 has 16 residues. Germline CDR1 reads MNHEY; CDR2 reads SVGEGT. CDR3: CASSYGVAAYQETQYF. The DNA of the CDR3 is TGTGCCAGCAGTTACGGGGTAGCAGCGTACCAAGAGACCCAGTACTTC.

The chain has TRBV18 and TRBJ1-5; D unresolved. This CDR3 has 16 amino acids. V was cut by 3 bases and J by 0 bases, with 12 bases left in between. Germline lookup yields CDR1 KGHSH and CDR2 LQKENI. CDR3 region: CASSPSAVYSNQPQHF. In DNA, the CDR3 is TGTGCCAGCTCACCGTCGGCGGTATATAGCAATCAGCCCCAGCATTTT.

The chain employs TRBV13 and TRBJ2-1; the match to TRBD1 covers 8 bases. CDR3 length equals 15 residues. Unmatched junction bases numbered 16, after V lost 8 bases and J lost 10 bases. Germline V CDR1 and CDR2: PRHDT, FYEKMQ (reference sequence). The CDR3 loop reads CASSRPGTGPWEQFF. The CDR3 DNA follows: TGTGCCAGCTCCCGGCCCGGGACAGGCCCGTGGGAGCAGTTCTTC.

This rearrangement joins TRBV2 to TRBJ1-4; D not resolved. The CDR3 has 14 amino acids. Germline-derived CDR1 and CDR2 are SNHLY and FYNNEI. The V end was cut by 6 bases, the J end by 7 bases, with 15 bases between. The DNA for the CDR3 is TGTGCCAGCAGGGCAGACGGGTGGGGTGAAAAACTGTTTTTT. This encodes CASRADGWGEKLFF.

V is TRBV30 and J is TRBJ1-6; no firm D call. Germline loops: CDR1 GTSNPN, CDR2 SVGIG (reference sequence). CDR3 length: 13 residues. V gave up 6 bases and J gave up 3 bases, with 9 bases separating them. As DNA, the CDR3 is TGTGCCTGCATTCAAGGCTATAATTCACCCCTCCACTTT. This encodes CACIQGYNSPLHF.

The chain couples TRBV4-1 to TRBJ1-1, with D possibly matching TRBD1 (5 bases). Per the germline V gene, CDR1 is MGHRA and CDR2 is YSYEKL. Trimming stripped 1 base from V and 6 bases from J, with 15 bases between. The length of the CDR3 is 15 residues. CDR3: CASSQGGGGMPEAFF. The CDR3 bases are TGCGCCAGCAGCCAAGGTGGGGGGGGGATGCCTGAAGCTTTCTTT.

This clone appeared a single time. The chain recombines TRBV19 with TRBJ1-2, with D unclear. Germline-derived CDR1 and CDR2 are LNHDA and SQIVND (reference sequence). This CDR3 comprises 13 residues. The germline V and J ends were trimmed by 3 bases and 0 bases, with 5 bases remaining between them. This CDR3 reads CASSMSANYGYTF. In nucleotides, the CDR3 is TGTGCCAGTAGTATGTCCGCTAACTATGGCTACACCTTC.

This rearrangement joins TRBV4-1 to TRBJ1-2, with a possible D match to TRBD1 (5 bases). Germline CDR1 is MGHRA and CDR2 is YSYEKL. Trimming cost V 3 bases and J 8 bases, with 19 bases left between them. The CDR3 has 15 residues. CDR3 loop: CASSHGGTGVQGYTF. CDR3 coding DNA: TGCGCCAGCAGCCACGGAGGGACGGGCGTACAGGGCTACACCTTC.

The chain recombines TRBV5-1 with TRBJ1-1; possible D gene TRBD1, 5 bases. Between the trimmed V and J ends, which lost 3 bases and 2 bases, there was a span of 11 bases. Germline CDR1 is SGHRS and CDR2 is YFSETQ. The CDR3 is 14 residues long. The DNA of the CDR3 is TGCGCCAGCAGCTCCCGGGACGCAAACACTGAAGCTTTCTTT. This sequence encodes CASSSRDANTEAFF.

The table lists this clone with a few counts. This chain links TRBV6-1 with TRBJ1-1; D is possibly TRBD1 (5 bases). V was pared by 2 bases and J by 14 bases, with 24 bases between. The CDR3 has 15 amino acids. Germline loops: CDR1 MNHNS, CDR2 SASEGT. The CDR3 DNA follows: TGTGCCAGCAGTGAAAATCCGCGGTATACAGGCGCACGCTTCTTT. Its translation is CASSENPRYTGARFF.